This TCR beta chain was recorded in a study of molecular identifiers for immune sequencing clone quantification. Study observations and caveats: Whereas naive cells kept under 1% of molecules in clones above 20 RNA copies, such clones held over 97% in effectors.

Bulk TCR libraries were made with methods that had been previously described and with listed TCR primers. TCRdb passed the PCR reads through MiXCR, listing each CDR3 protein once. This table has 250,000 to 400,000 distinct CDR3 sequences, over 20% appearing once. The V gene's germline CDR1 is SGHAT and CDR2 FQNNGV. V lost 2 bases to trimming and J lost 0 bases, with 8 bases between them. This CDR3 region has 15 residues. This clonotype was counted many times. The antigen is undetermined. This TCR came from a human donor in good health. Some libraries in this study had Jurkat cell RNA spiked in. The sample consisted of naive CD8+ T cells from blood, with Jurkat cell RNA spiked in. Subset meaning: FACS-sorted CD8+CD4-CCR7+CD45RA+ naive T cells. The rearrangement uses TRBV11-2 and TRBJ1-5; D gene uncertain. In DNA, the CDR3 is TGTGCCAGCAGCTTATCACGGGGTAGCAATCAGCCCCAGCATTTT. Translating gives CASSLSRGSNQPQHF.